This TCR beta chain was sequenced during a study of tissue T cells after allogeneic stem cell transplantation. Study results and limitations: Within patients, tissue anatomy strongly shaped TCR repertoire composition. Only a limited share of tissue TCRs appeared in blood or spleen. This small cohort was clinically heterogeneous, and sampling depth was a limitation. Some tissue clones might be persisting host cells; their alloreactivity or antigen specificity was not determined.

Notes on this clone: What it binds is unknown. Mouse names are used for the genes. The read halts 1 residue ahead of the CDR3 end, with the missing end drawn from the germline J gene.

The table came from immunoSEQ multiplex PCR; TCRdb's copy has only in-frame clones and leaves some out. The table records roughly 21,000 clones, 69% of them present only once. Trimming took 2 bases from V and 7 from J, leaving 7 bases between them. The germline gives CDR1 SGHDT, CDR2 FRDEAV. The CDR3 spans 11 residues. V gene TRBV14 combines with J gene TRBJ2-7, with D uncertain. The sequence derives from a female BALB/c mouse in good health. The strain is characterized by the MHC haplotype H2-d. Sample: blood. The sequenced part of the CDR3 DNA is TGTGCCAGCAGTTTTGGAGGGGAACAGTAC. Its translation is CASSFGGEQY. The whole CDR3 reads CASSFGGEQYF. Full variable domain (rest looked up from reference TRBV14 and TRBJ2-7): EAGVTQSPRYAVLQEGQAVSFWCDPISGHDTLYWYQQPRDQGPQLLVYFRDEAVIDNSQLPSDRFSAVRPKGTNSTLKIQSAKQGDTATYLCASSFGGEQYFGPGTRLTVL.